This entry lists 24 T cell receptor beta chains sequenced from one sample in a study of Ad26.COV2.S vaccination and SARS-CoV-2 variants. Treatment meaning: roughly 20 received Ad26.COV2.S at low or high dose, single or two shots; about five received placebo; per-sample allocation not given. Vaccine and placebo recipients were sampled on day 63 after the first injection. TCRdb's table, derived via immunoSEQ multiplex PCR, lists solely in-frame clones and lacks some. This table holds about 680,000 clones, approximately 88% found once. Material: peripheral blood, obtained in a trial of Ad26.COV2.S vaccine versus placebo. These receptor sequences come from a person between 18 and 65 years old who received the Ad26.COV2.S COVID-19 vaccine or a placebo.

This clone was picked up one time. This chain joins TRBV7-9 and TRBJ1-4; no reliable D call. Trimming left V 7 bases short and J 6 bases short, with 18 bases between. The CDR3 covers 15 residues. Germline CDR1 and CDR2: SEHNR and FQNEAQ (reference sequence). This chain's CDR3 is CASTSSGLSHEKLFF. The CDR3 bases are TGTGCCAGCACCTCTTCGGGCTTATCTCATGAAAAACTGTTTTTT. Combining the CDR3 with reference TRBV7-9 and TRBJ1-4 gives the whole variable domain DTGVSQNPRHKITKRGQNVTFRCDPISEHNRLYWYRQTLGQGPEFLTYFQNEAQLEKSRLLSDRFSAERPKGSFSTLEIQRTEQGDSAMYLCASTSSGLSHEKLFFGSGTQLSVL.

The CDR3 reads CASSLGLAGHNEQFF. The CDR3 coding sequence is TGTGCCAGCAGCTTGGGACTAGCGGGACACAATGAGCAGTTCTTC. The chain employs TRBV5-4 and TRBJ2-1, with 11 bases fitting TRBD2. Germline V gene data show CDR1 as SGHNT and CDR2 as YYREEE (reference sequence). CDR3 length: 15 residues. V lost 0 bases to trimming and J lost 5 bases; unmatched junction nucleotides: 1.

Worth noting for this clone: One end of the junction varies from germline; a read error may be responsible. The chain couples TRBV5-1 to TRBJ1-1; the D is unclear. The CDR3 consists of 13 residues. CDR1 SGHRS and CDR2 YFSETQ come from the germline V gene. CDR3 loop: CASSLNTGSEFHF. The DNA for the CDR3 is TGCGCCAGCAGCTTAAATACCGGGTCGGAGTTCCACTTT.

The V and J genes are TRBV7-2 and TRBJ2-3, with 13 positions matching TRBD2. V lost 2 bases and J lost 11; bases outside the gene matches: 10. CDR1 SGHTA and CDR2 FQGNSA come from the germline V gene. The CDR3 sequence is 16 residues long. Written as DNA, the CDR3 is TGTGCCAGCAGCTTAACAGGGACTAGCGGGACAGGCGGGCAGTATTTT. Residues: CASSLTGTSGTGGQYF.

Of note for this clone: Other DNA sequences from this sample encode an identical CDR3 as well. The chain combines TRBV3-1 (or the pseudogene TRBV3-2) with TRBJ2-5, with D hard to call. Germline CDR1 is LGHDT and CDR2 is YNNKEL (reference sequence). Between the trimmed V and J ends, which lost 3 bases and 7 bases, there was a span of 9 bases. This CDR3 spans 12 amino acids. CDR3 region: CASSHTLGTQYF. The CDR3 DNA reads as TGTGCCAGCAGCCATACTCTTGGGACCCAGTACTTC.

Only one count was recorded for this clone. The V and J genes are TRBV30 and TRBJ1-4; a possible D gene is TRBD1 (5 bases). Germline V CDR1 and CDR2: GTSNPN, SVGIG (reference sequence). This CDR3 has 11 residues. V dropped 7 bases and J dropped 12 bases, with 15 bases sitting between them. The CDR3: CASTSGPQLFF. In DNA form, the CDR3 reads TGTGCCTCGACCTCGGGACCCCAACTGTTTTTT.

This chain connects TRBV7-2 to TRBJ1-3, with 7 bases identical to TRBD1. Germline loops: CDR1 SGHTA, CDR2 FQGNSA. V lost 5 bases, J lost 0 bases, and 13 bases stayed unmatched. This CDR3 comprises 18 residues. CDR3 nucleotide sequence: TGTGCCAGCAGCACAACAGGGGACCTACTCAGCTCTGGAAACACCATATATTTT. Translation gives CASSTTGDLLSSGNTIYF. The variable domain in full, completed from reference TRBV7-2 and TRBJ1-3, reads GAGVSQSPSNKVTEKGKDVELRCDPISGHTALYWYRQSLGQGLEFLIYFQGNSAPDKSGLPSDRFSAERTGGSVSTLTIQRTQQEDSAVYLCASSTTGDLLSSGNTIYFGEGSWLTVV.

The chain recombines TRBV7-2 with TRBJ2-3; TRBD2 is a possible D gene (7 bases). From germline, CDR1 is SGHTA and CDR2 FQGNSA. The CDR3 loop spans 18 amino acids. The ends were cut back, 1 base at V and 8 bases at J, with 25 bases in the middle. CDR3 in amino acids: CASSLVRALVGGAGTQYF. CDR3 nucleotide sequence: TGTGCCAGCAGCTTAGTTCGGGCCTTAGTTGGGGGGGCCGGTACGCAGTATTTT.

This clone has a handful of counts. The sample contains more than one DNA sequence encoding this CDR3. The V and J genes are TRBV11-2 and TRBJ2-5, with D uncertain. This CDR3 is 13 amino acids long. From germline, CDR1 is SGHAT and CDR2 FQNNGV. V was shortened by 3 bases and J by 2 bases, with 7 bases between the two germline ends. CDR3 sequence: CASSFTEQETQYF. The CDR3 DNA reads as TGTGCCAGCAGCTTTACAGAACAAGAGACCCAGTACTTC.

This clone was detected only once. The rearrangement joins TRBV7-6 to TRBJ1-1; D is unclear. V was cut by 5 bases and J by 5 bases, with 21 bases left in between. The CDR3 is made up of 16 amino acids. Germline V gene data show CDR1 as SGHVS and CDR2 as FNYEAQ. CDR3 in amino acids: CASSQYPIGMGTEAFF. The CDR3 DNA is TGTGCCAGCAGCCAGTACCCAATCGGGATGGGGACTGAAGCTTTCTTT.

The J gene is TRBJ2-1, the V gene TRBV11-3; perhaps TRBD1 as D (6 bases). Germline loops: CDR1 SGHNT, CDR2 YENEEA. The V gene lost 5 bases and the J gene lost 0 bases, with 11 bases spanning the gap. The CDR3 has 15 amino acids. The CDR3 sequence: CASSPLRGSYNEQFF. The CDR3 coding sequence is TGTGCCAGCAGCCCTCTCAGGGGCTCCTACAATGAGCAGTTCTTC.

The J gene is TRBJ1-6, the V gene TRBV3-1 (or the pseudogene TRBV3-2); no definite D call. The ends were cut back, 8 bases at V and 8 bases at J, with 4 bases in the middle. This CDR3 contains 10 residues. Germline CDR1 LGHDT, CDR2 YNNKEL (reference sequence). CDR3 in amino acids: CASGHSPLHF. In DNA, the CDR3 is TGTGCCAGCGGGCATTCACCCCTCCACTTT.

The chain links TRBV7-2 to TRBJ2-2, with D hard to call. Germline values: CDR1 SGHTA, CDR2 FQGNSA. V was shortened by 5 bases and J by 6 bases, with 10 bases between the two germline ends. This CDR3 comprises 13 residues. CDR3: CASSASSSGELFF. DNA of the CDR3: TGTGCCAGCAGCGCAAGCTCGTCCGGGGAGCTGTTTTTT.

The sample holds one count of this clone. The chain couples TRBV5-1 to TRBJ2-3; 13 bases align to TRBD2. Germline-derived CDR1 and CDR2 are SGHRS and YFSETQ. After removal of 0 bases from V and 2 bases from J, the junction contained 3 bases not matched to a gene. This CDR3 spans 17 amino acids. The CDR3 DNA is TGCGCCAGCAGCTTGGGACTAGCGGGAGGACTCACAGATACGCAGTATTTT. Translating it yields CASSLGLAGGLTDTQYF.

The rearrangement uses TRBV6-1 and TRBJ2-7; the D is unclear. CDR1 MNHNS and CDR2 SASEGT come from the germline V gene. V was cut by 1 base and J by 3 bases, with 13 bases left in between. The CDR3 has 15 residues. CDR3 loop: CASSEGAPSYYEQYF. The CDR3 DNA sequence: TGTGCCAGCAGTGAAGGAGCCCCGAGTTACTACGAGCAGTACTTC.

The chain couples TRBV30 to TRBJ1-5; 9 positions agree with TRBD1. CDR3 size: 14 residues. Per germline, CDR1 GTSNPN and CDR2 SVGIG (reference sequence). Trimming removed 3 bases from V and 4 bases from J; junction bases left unmatched: 4. Here the CDR3 DNA reads TGTGCCTGGAGCACCGGACAGGGGAATCAGCCCCAGCATTTT. Translating it yields CAWSTGQGNQPQHF.

The V and J genes are TRBV9 and TRBJ1-2, with a tentative D call TRBD1 (5 bases). V was trimmed by 6 bases and J by 6 bases, leaving 15 bases between them. There are 13 residues in the CDR3. Germline V gene sequence: CDR1 SGDLS, CDR2 YYNGEE. CDR3 amino acids: CASNTGGLDGYTF. The CDR3 nucleotides read TGTGCCAGCAACACAGGAGGGTTGGATGGCTACACCTTC. The full variable domain, its missing parts supplied by reference TRBV9 and TRBJ1-2, is DSGVTQTPKHLITATGQRVTLRCSPRSGDLSVYWYQQSLDQGLQFLIQYYNGEERAKGNILERFSAQQFPDLHSELNLSSLELGDSALYFCASNTGGLDGYTFGSGTRLTVV.

This rearrangement joins TRBV2 to TRBJ1-1, with TRBD1 matching 10 bases. The CDR3 covers 16 residues. Per the germline V gene, CDR1 is SNHLY and CDR2 is FYNNEI. The J segment lost 5 bases and the V segment lost 4 bases, leaving 10 bases of the junction unmatched. CDR3 in amino acids: CASSVRIGTGDTEAFF. CDR3 nucleotides: TGTGCCAGCAGTGTCCGCATAGGGACAGGGGATACTGAAGCTTTCTTT.

V and J are TRBV10-3 and TRBJ1-3, with 7 bases fitting TRBD1. In germline, CDR1 is ENHRY, CDR2 SYGVKD. This CDR3 has 13 amino acids. The J segment lost 7 bases and the V segment lost 6 bases, leaving 6 bases of the junction unmatched. CDR3 bases: TGTGCCATCAGGATACAGGGGTGGAACACCATATATTTT. Its translation is CAIRIQGWNTIYF.

This chain uses TRBV5-4 with TRBJ1-1; D ambiguous. Germline CDR1 and CDR2: SGHNT and YYREEE (reference sequence). Deletions cut 2 bases from V and 2 bases from J, with 10 bases between. CDR3 length: 14 residues. The CDR3 loop reads CASSFREINTEAFF. CDR3 in DNA: TGTGCCAGCAGCTTCCGGGAGATTAACACTGAAGCTTTCTTT.

This clone was observed a single time. The V call is TRBV6-5, the J call TRBJ2-7; D unclear. From germline, CDR1 is MNHEY and CDR2 SVGAGI. The CDR3 has 14 residues. V was shortened by 2 bases and J by 8 bases, with 16 bases between the two germline ends. In nucleotides, the CDR3 is TGTGCCAGCAGTTACCAGAATTGGAGCTGGAAGCAGTACTTC. Translated, it gives CASSYQNWSWKQYF.

The count of this clone is one. J is TRBJ2-7 and V is TRBV5-1, with 7 bases matching TRBD1. Germline V gene sequence: CDR1 SGHRS, CDR2 YFSETQ. With 2 bases clipped from V and 2 bases from J, the junction kept 7 bases outside the gene matches. The CDR3 has 15 amino acids. CDR3 region: CASSFWAGGAYEQYF. CDR3 nucleotides: TGCGCCAGCAGCTTCTGGGCAGGGGGTGCCTACGAGCAGTACTTC.

This clone was detected once. The chain uses TRBV12-5 and TRBJ2-2, with 9 positions matching TRBD1. The CDR3 has 17 residues. V shed 4 bases, J shed 6 bases, and the junction held 12 bases outside the gene matches. Per the germline V gene, CDR1 is LGHNT and CDR2 is FRNRAP. The CDR3 bases are TGTGCTAGTGGTTCCTCCACGGGACAGGGAATTCCCGGGGAGCTGTTTTTT. Translating it yields CASGSSTGQGIPGELFF.

V and J are TRBV5-1 and TRBJ2-1, with D maybe TRBD1 (5 bases). The CDR3 has 15 amino acids. The V and J ends lost 0 bases and 5 bases respectively, with 12 bases between them. Per the germline V gene, CDR1 is SGHRS and CDR2 is YFSETQ. CDR3: CASSLVGLLNNEQFF. CDR3 nucleotide sequence: TGCGCCAGCAGCTTGGTGGGGCTTCTTAACAATGAGCAGTTCTTC.